The sequence of this T cell receptor (beta chain) was determined in a study of shared clonotypes between healthy human individuals. Profiled with immunoSEQ multiplex PCR; TCRdb holds only in-frame clones, not every one. The table shows millions of clones, with 90% to 95% occurring only once. Terminally differentiated effector memory CD45RA+ cells were left out of the naive CD8 fraction, which was CD45RO-negative and positively selected for CCR7. This CDR3 has 15 residues. The germline CDR1 and CDR2 sequences are SGDLS and YYNGEE. V trimming: 5 bases; J trimming: 2 bases; junction bases outside the gene matches: 6.

The genes are TRBV9 and TRBJ2-3, with 9 nucleotides matching TRBD2. What was sequenced was naive CD8+ T cells from PBMCs. The sequence derives from a man younger than 35 in good health. Some clones in this sample may be carry-over from other donors' samples. The CDR3: CASRAGGNPTDTQYF. The CDR3 coding sequence is TGTGCCAGCAGGGCGGGGGGGAACCCCACAGATACGCAGTATTTT.